These 10 T cell receptor beta chains originate from one sample sequenced in a study of shared clonotypes between healthy human individuals. Clones were read by immunoSEQ multiplex PCR, and TCRdb kept only the in-frame ones, dropping some. The repertoire has approximately 2,200,000 clones, 85% to 95% of them found once; the top ten carry under 2%. Naive CD8 cells lacked CD45RO and underwent positive selection for CCR7, leaving out terminally differentiated effector memory CD45RA+ cells. The sample was naive CD8+ T cells from PBMCs. These receptor sequences come from a man between 18 and 29 years old in good health. Some clones in this sample may be carry-over from other donors' samples.

The rearrangement uses TRBV7-2 and TRBJ2-7; D unresolved. Trimming took 4 bases from V and 0 from J, leaving 7 bases between them. The germline V gene encodes CDR1 SGHTA and CDR2 FQGNSA. CDR3 length: 13 amino acids. In DNA form, the CDR3 reads TGTGCCAGCAGCTCCACAAGCTCCTACGAGCAGTACTTC. Residues: CASSSTSSYEQYF.

This clone was counted once. The genes are TRBV10-1 and TRBJ2-7, with D tentatively TRBD1 or TRBD2 (6 bases each). V lost 8 bases to trimming and J lost 2 bases, with 16 bases between them. Germline CDR1 is WNHNN and CDR2 is SYGVQD (reference sequence). CDR3 length: 14 amino acids. The CDR3, as DNA: TGCGCCAGCGCCCCGGGGGCGCTAACCTACGAGCAGTACTTC. Translation: CASAPGALTYEQYF.

The chain uses TRBV7-3 and TRBJ2-1, with 10 bases matching TRBD2. The CDR3 consists of 14 residues. Germline V lookup: CDR1 SGHTA, CDR2 FQGTGA. The junction had 5 bases not matched to a gene; V was cut back by 5 bases and J by 7 bases. The CDR3 loop reads CASSLAGEGNEQFF. CDR3 DNA: TGTGCCAGCAGCCTAGCGGGAGAGGGGAATGAGCAGTTCTTC.

With regard to this clone: Other DNA sequences within the sample encode an identical CDR3. The rearrangement links TRBV27 to TRBJ2-6; D not resolved. This CDR3 has 13 residues. CDR1 and CDR2 from the germline V gene are MNHEY and SMNVEV (reference sequence). V was shortened by 3 bases and J by 4 bases, with 4 bases between the two germline ends. The CDR3 DNA is TGTGCCAGCAGTTTTTCCGGGGCCAACGTCCTGACTTTC. As protein: CASSFSGANVLTF.

V is TRBV10-3 and J is TRBJ2-7, with 8 bases identical to TRBD1. The CDR3 runs 19 residues. V lost 5 bases, J lost 2 bases, and 20 bases stayed unmatched. In germline, CDR1 is ENHRY, CDR2 SYGVKD. The CDR3 nucleotides are TGTGCCATCAGTTCACCGGGACAGGAGCTCCACTTTCTTCCCTACGAGCAGTACTTC. This encodes CAISSPGQELHFLPYEQYF.

The rearrangement joins TRBV19 to TRBJ2-1, with a possible D match to TRBD2 (6 bases). This CDR3 has 15 residues. Trimming pared 7 bases from V and 4 bases from J, leaving 17 bases between. CDR1 and CDR2 (germline): LNHDA, SQIVND (reference sequence). CDR3 nucleotide sequence: TGTGCCAGTACCCCCGCTGGGGGAGGTTACAATGAGCAGTTCTTC. Translating gives CASTPAGGGYNEQFF.

This sequence joins TRBV15 and TRBJ2-7; weak D call: TRBD2 (5 bases). This CDR3 comprises 13 residues. The V and J ends lost 4 bases and 3 bases respectively, with 10 bases between them. CDR1 is LNHNV and CDR2 is YYDKDF in the germline V gene (reference sequence). In DNA form, the CDR3 reads TGTGCCACCAGCAAGAGGGCCCACTACGAGCAGTACTTC. This codes for CATSKRAHYEQYF.

As concerns this clone: The junction does not match germline at one end; this may be a read error. This chain uses TRBV27 with TRBJ2-6, with 11 positions matching TRBD2. This CDR3 spans 23 amino acids. Germline CDR1 reads MNHEY; CDR2 reads SMNVEV (reference sequence). The CDR3 protein is CAGSLLGTGVGLAEPSGANVLTF. CDR3 coding DNA: TGTGCCGGCAGTTTATTAGGGACAGGAGTGGGACTAGCGGAACCCTCTGGGGCCAACGTCCTGACTTTC. The full variable domain, rest sourced from reference TRBV27 and TRBJ2-6, is EAQVTQNPRYLITVTGKKLTVTCSQNMNHEYMSWYRQDPGLGLRQIYYSMNVEVTDKGDVPEGYKVSRKEKRNFPLILESPSPNQTSLYFCAGSLLGTGVGLAEPSGANVLTFGAGSRLTVL.

This chain joins TRBV5-4 and TRBJ2-1; weak D call: TRBD2 (6 bases). Per the germline V gene, CDR1 is SGHNT and CDR2 is YYREEE (reference sequence). With 3 bases removed from V and 3 bases from J, the gap between germline ends came to 19 bases. This CDR3 is built from 17 residues. The CDR3 region is CASSSSPWADYYNEQFF. The CDR3 DNA sequence: TGTGCCAGCAGCTCGTCCCCGTGGGCGGACTACTACAATGAGCAGTTCTTC.

The V call is TRBV6-5, the J call TRBJ2-1; no firm D call. Germline loops: CDR1 MNHEY, CDR2 SVGAGI. The V end was cut by 7 bases, the J end by 8 bases, with 21 bases between. CDR3 length equals 15 residues. The DNA for the CDR3 is TGTGCCAGCAAAACCAAGGGATACGGATGGGATGAGCAGTTCTTC. This translates into CASKTKGYGWDEQFF.